This T cell receptor (beta chain) was captured by sequencing in a study of blood T cell repertoires in COVID-19. Study summary: Collection of acute and convalescent COVID-19 samples took place in the United States, Italy and Spain. T cells, B-cell-depleted T cells, or PBMCs supplied cDNA or gDNA.

Enrolment of Seattle patients took place during active infection, and they were followed longitudinally. The CDR3 is 13 amino acids. V shed 6 bases, J shed 3 bases, and the junction held 2 bases outside the gene matches. Repertoires were generated with immunoSEQ multiplex PCR, while TCRdb's copy carries only in-frame clones and drops some. The sample contains 310,000 or so clones, 87% of which appear only once. Turning to this clone: This likely reflects a read error, since a far larger clone is one base away.

The J gene is TRBJ1-5, the V gene TRBV12-3 or TRBV12-4; TRBD1 matches 7 bases. The sequencing input was peripheral blood. The source of this sequence is a man aged 30 to 39 with COVID-19, enrolled during active disease. The CDR3 here is CASRGQANQPQHF. CDR3 nucleotides: TGTGCCAGCAGAGGACAGGCCAATCAGCCCCAGCATTTT.